This TCR beta chain emerged from a study of blood T cell repertoires in COVID-19. On the study more broadly: Acute and convalescent COVID-19 specimens originated in the United States, Italy and Spain. Sources were T cells, B-cell-depleted T cells, or PBMCs; the material itself was cDNA or gDNA.

As processed by the authors: The authors estimated nucleated cell counts from reference gene primer amplification. The table came from immunoSEQ multiplex PCR; TCRdb's copy has only in-frame clones and leaves some out. V and J calls and clone size are given by that table; D and trimming were obtained from the DNA. This table holds more than 85,000 clones, approximately 84% found once. Concerning this clone itself: Other DNA sequences in the same sample also yield this CDR3.

The sequence was collected from a woman aged 60-70 years with acute or convalescent COVID-19. Material for sequencing was peripheral blood.

In nucleotides, the CDR3 is TGTGCCAGCTCCCCCAGGGCAACTAATGAAAAACTGTTTTTT. Its translation: CASSPRATNEKLFF. The chain uses TRBV18 and TRBJ1-4; perhaps TRBD1 as D (5 bases). Germline lookup yields CDR1 KGHSH and CDR2 LQKENI. V lost 6 bases to trimming and J lost 0 bases, with 8 bases between them. The CDR3 consists of 14 residues.